This T cell receptor (beta chain) was identified during a study of cytomegalovirus exposure and HLA in healthy donors (dated by TCRdb to between 2016 and 2019). For context, the study as a whole: An earlier analysis of several hundred of the donors reported around 280 Gb of sequence data and roughly 120 million unique TCR beta sequences obtained from around 190 million T cells. An early release covering just under 650 HLA-typed donors comprised about 300 gigabases of sequencing data and 85 million to 100 million unique TCR sequences. Among the approximately 420 genotyped donors, under 90% belonged to the genetic ancestry cluster associated with self-reported Caucasian donors. The aim of the study was to test whether cataloging public T cell receptors could identify signatures of past pathogen exposure. The study used immunosequencing to profile the T cell repertoires of approximately 640 subjects and linked those repertoires to cytomegalovirus serostatus. Besides the first cohort of 666 subjects, a separate validation cohort made up of about 120 different subjects was used. The study combined high-throughput TCR immunosequencing, statistical association of individual TCRs with disease status, and machine learning to predict cytomegalovirus infection status. A later analysis re-analyzed previously published TCR beta repertoires from approximately 700 donors and added high-resolution HLA genotyping to study TCR occurrence patterns. The later analysis used no new phenotypic data to find candidate immune exposures, relying instead on TCR beta sequences and their occurrence across donors. In an earlier analysis of around 540 of the donors, high-throughput TCR beta sequencing was used to judge whether each TCR beta V gene segment behaved as functional or pseudogenic. Donor age, sex, ethnicity and CMV serostatus were collected together with the repertoire data. A later genetic analysis used genome-wide SNP genotypes for about 65% of the roughly 670 donors, treating that subset as a discovery cohort. Every discovery cohort repertoire had been produced on one sequencing platform. HLA typing included class I and class II loci at four-digit resolution. The number of typed donors differed by locus: 629-630 for A, B, C, DRB1 and DQB1; 500 to 550 for DQA1; some 610 for DPA1; and around 490 for DPB1. Four to six DR-DQ haplotypes were handled as single units for association and clustering, since linkage in the cohort was strong. On average, roughly 250,000 unique TCR beta nucleotide sequences were sequenced per donor among fewer than 500 genotyped donors of the cohort, with roughly 18% of those sequences being non-productive.

The paper's findings and limits, for the study overall: Because HLA typing was unavailable for some donors at each locus, only the typed subset was used in association tests. A further reported finding was that TCR beta sequences accurately predicted the HLA-A and HLA-B alleles for most subjects in the first cohort. According to a later analysis, most CMV-associated TCR beta chains appeared to be HLA-restricted, and the HLA associations seemed to be driven largely by CMV exposure. At a false discovery rate of 0.05, a later analysis linked approximately 18,000 TCR beta sequences to specific HLA alleles. The classifier was reported to diagnose cytomegalovirus status with high specificity and sensitivity in both the original and validation cohorts. A later analysis found that TCR association rates varied across HLA loci, with DRB1 alleles showing the most associated TCRs and HLA-C alleles the fewest. A later genetic analysis associated a missense DCLRE1C variant with V-gene and J-gene trimming of TCR beta chains, and an independent cohort replicated the association. A cluster of highly shared sequence variants was judged likely to be a technical artifact of the sequencing pipeline. The cohort was sequenced for TCR beta chains only, and without alpha or paired-chain data the features that could be detected were limited. Because counts were too low, about 18 rarely observed V segments, including chromosome 9 orphons, were excluded from the earlier analysis of several hundred of the donors. For the cohort, immune exposure information was limited to CMV serostatus. It was suggested by the authors that the approach could potentially be generalized to other disease states and immunological phenotypes. A later analysis found that HLA-associated TCR beta chains were more clonally expanded and had lower generation probabilities than equally common non-associated chains. Across donors, most TCR sequences were observed very rarely, whereas some public TCRs were present in many individuals. A few of the identified cytomegalovirus-associated TCR beta chains were confirmed in vitro to be specific for cytomegalovirus antigens. Roughly uniform sequencing depth across donors was assumed in presence/absence analyses, although this assumption may not hold. Linkage disequilibrium might explain the correlated functional status among segregating V segments, but an unknown experimental factor could not be ruled out. In an earlier analysis of roughly 560 of the donors, most TCR beta V segments were observed in productive rearrangements about 90% or about 30% of the time, broadly matching IMGT annotations. A later genetic analysis reported fewer N-insertions in productive TCRs among donors in an Asian-associated ancestry cluster than the roughly 620-donor mean. Strong co-occurrence of HLA alleles, especially DR and DQ, made assigning TCR associations to individual alleles difficult. In a later analysis, several top co-occurrence clusters were reported to appear linked to parvovirus B19, influenza, CMV and Epstein-Barr virus. The study gave a list of some 150 TCR beta chains associated with cytomegalovirus. Some IMGT-functional V segments, including TRBV6-2 and TRBV6-3, could not be told apart with the 87-base-pair reads, so those segments were excluded.

The library was made by the immunoSEQ multiplex PCR assay. The multiplex PCR relied on a mix of 60 forward primers for TCR Vbeta segments and 13 reverse primers for TCR Jbeta segments. Amplification of the CDR3 region of rearranged TCR beta genes was performed with a multiplex PCR assay on genomic DNA. On the Illumina HiSeq System, the amplified TCR beta libraries were sequenced as 87-base-pair reads. Per the source publication's procedure: A later analysis tallied around 82 million unique TCR beta chains across the 650 to 750 repertoires, and about 10 million of those chains were shared by two or more donors. Raw reads were error-corrected and collapsed into unique sequences by a nearest-neighbor algorithm in which closely related sequences were merged to remove PCR and sequencing errors. To assign V, D and J gene segments, CDR3 sequences were aligned to IMGT reference sequences. Each retained sequence needed at least a six-nucleotide match to both a V gene segment and a J gene segment. Rearrangements were classified as productive when the CDR3 lacked stop codons and remained in frame with V and J, and all other rearrangements were classified as non-productive. Following IMGT convention, CDR3 was defined as the stretch from the second conserved V-encoded cysteine up to the conserved J-encoded phenylalanine. In an earlier analysis of 500 to 650 of the donors, sequences lacking an unambiguous match to a single V gene segment were excluded. In an earlier analysis of roughly 500 of the donors, V segments were called functional above 56.7% productive rearrangements and were called segregating when the between-donor standard deviation exceeded 5%. A statistical classification framework was developed to diagnose cytomegalovirus status using the catalog of TCR beta chain sequences. V and J gene assignment, in a later analysis, came from comparing TCR nucleotide sequences with IMGT/GENE-DB human TR gene sequences. The TCRdist pipeline was used in a later analysis to assign CDR3 sequences and most-parsimonious VDJ recombination scenarios. In a later analysis, every TCR beta chain was defined by the combination of its CDR3 amino acid sequence and its V-gene family, and reads without a unique V-gene family were dropped. A later analysis removed 550 to 700 highly shared, low-generation-probability nucleotide sequences to deal with suspected cross-contamination and a sequencing artifact. For each public chain, a later analysis derived a clonal expansion index from normalized ranks of inferred template counts within each repertoire. In a later analysis, generation probabilities were computed using a VDJ recombination model fitted to out-of-frame rearrangements, and the results were checked against IGoR. A later analysis scored TCR-TCR, TCR-HLA and TCR-CMV co-occurrence with hypergeometric tests, applying a repertoire-size bias correction to TCR pairs. False discovery rates were estimated in a later analysis by permuting HLA or CMV assignments 20 times. In a later analysis, co-occurring TCRs were grouped with DBSCAN, and TCRdist sequence similarity was added when clustering was performed within HLA-allele-positive subsets. Repertoires with fewer than 30,000 or more than 120,000 public chains were left out of co-occurrence clustering, as were a few repertoires with anomalous nucleotide sharing. Entries here come from immuneACCESS through TCRdb and include only in-frame sequences with V and J called. Some clones fail to appear in such tables; in the studies checked, an unresolved V gene covers under half of the shortfall, and the cause of the remainder is unknown. V, J and clone size are taken as reported in that table, and D and trimming were inferred from the DNA itself. Present in this sample are roughly 93,000 clones, roughly 78% of which were seen just once. The top ten constitute 5.5% to 8% of the sample.

Comments on this clone: The antigen it recognizes is unknown. Base qualities are missing; no much larger clone stands one base away.

In total, roughly 670 healthy bone marrow donors made up the cohort. Cohort members were all nominally healthy when sampled, although unrecorded immune exposures were likely present. The donor was CMV seronegative and was included in the group of a few hundred seronegative cohort members. A peripheral blood sample was provided by each donor, and peripheral blood mononuclear cells were used for TCR beta sequencing. The Qiagen DNeasy Blood Extraction Kit was used to extract genomic DNA from the blood cell samples. From the cysteine through the phenylalanine, the CDR3 covers 14 amino acids. Only CDR3 DNA is held: 42 bases, read in frame from base 1. The germline V gene specifies SGDLS as CDR1 and YYNGEE as CDR2. V is cut back by 3 bases and J by 7 bases, with 9 bases in the junction unmatched.

This TCR was sampled from a young man in good health and CMV-seronegative. Specimen: PBMCs. In this chain, TRBV9 is recombined with TRBJ2-7; 8 nucleotides in the junction match TRBD2. CDR3 sequence: CASSAGLVPGEQYF. The DNA reads TGTGCCAGCAGCGCGGGACTAGTCCCTGGGGAGCAGTACTTC. The full variable domain, completed from the reference TRBV9 and TRBJ2-7 proteins outside the CDR3, reads DSGVTQTPKHLITATGQRVTLRCSPRSGDLSVYWYQQSLDQGLQFLIQYYNGEERAKGNILERFSAQQFPDLHSELNLSSLELGDSALYFCASSAGLVPGEQYFGPGTRLTVT.